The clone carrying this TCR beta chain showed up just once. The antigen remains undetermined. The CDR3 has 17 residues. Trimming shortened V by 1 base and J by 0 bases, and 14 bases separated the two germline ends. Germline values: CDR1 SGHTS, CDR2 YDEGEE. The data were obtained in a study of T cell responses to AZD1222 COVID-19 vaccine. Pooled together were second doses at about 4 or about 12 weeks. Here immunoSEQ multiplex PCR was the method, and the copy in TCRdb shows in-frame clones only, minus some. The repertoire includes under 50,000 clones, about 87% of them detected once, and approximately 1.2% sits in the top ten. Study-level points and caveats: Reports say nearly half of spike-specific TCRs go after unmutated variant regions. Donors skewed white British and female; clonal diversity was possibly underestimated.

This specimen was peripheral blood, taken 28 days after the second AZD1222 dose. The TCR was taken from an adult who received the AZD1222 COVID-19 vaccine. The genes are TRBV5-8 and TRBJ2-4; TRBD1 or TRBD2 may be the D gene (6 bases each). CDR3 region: CASSLRGTTIAKNIQYF. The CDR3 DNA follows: TGTGCCAGCAGCTTGCGCGGGACAACCATAGCCAAAAACATTCAGTACTTC.